The rows below give T cell receptor beta chains drawn from one sample of a study of low-dose radiotherapy and immunotherapy resistance in tumors. From the reads, TCRdb called clonotypes with MiXCR, one entry per CDR3 protein. The repertoire includes 75,000 to 95,000 distinct CDR3 sequences, over 15% of them detected once, and roughly 6% sits in the top ten. Sequenced material: PBMCs, taken before treatment. These receptors all stem from a male donor with prostate cancer. CDR3s include the opening cysteine and the closing phenylalanine or tryptophan. Each record gives: J gene, clone size, V gene, D gene, CDR3 DNA, CDR3 protein. A D gene is named only where the DNA matches it firmly. Size values are once, few and many counts, or a class for expanded clones, and some rows have none.

>TRBJ2-5|many|TRBV7-2|.
TGTGCCAGCAGCCCCCGGACGTGGGAGACCCAGTACTTC
CASSPRTWETQYF
>TRBJ1-1|many|TRBV4-1|TRBD1
TGCGCCAGCAGCCAAGGTCACAGGGGTACTGAAGCTTTCTTT
CASSQGHRGTEAFF
>TRBJ1-1|many|TRBV5-5|.
TGTGCCAGCAGCTTGAGGGGGACCAGCACTGAAGCTTTCTTT
CASSLRGTSTEAFF
>TRBJ2-3|many|TRBV6-1|.
TGTGCCAGCACCGGGCAAAGCACAGATACGCAGTATTTT
CASTGQSTDTQYF
>TRBJ2-1|many|TRBV4-1|TRBD2
TGCGCCAGCAGCCAAGATTTGGAGCGGGGTTTCATCAATGAGCAGTTCTTC
CASSQDLERGFINEQFF
>TRBJ2-3|.|TRBV10-3|TRBD2
TGTGCCATCCAAACTAGCGGGAGGTCAGATACGCAGTATTTT
CAIQTSGRSDTQYF
>TRBJ2-2|.|TRBV2|.
TGTGCCAGCAGCCCCCCGCGGAACACCGGGGAGCTGTTTTTT
CASSPPRNTGELFF
>TRBJ2-5|many|TRBV20-1|TRBD2
TGCAGTGCGCCCCGGGGAGCGGGAACAGAGACCCAGTACTTC
CSAPRGAGTETQYF
>TRBJ2-7|many|TRBV29-1|.
TGCAGCGTCAGGACCCTCCCCCACGAGCAGTACTTC
CSVRTLPHEQYF
>TRBJ1-6|many|TRBV7-3|.
TGTGCCAGCAGCATCAGGGGAAGCTCCTATAATTCACCCCTCCACTTT
CASSIRGSSYNSPLHF
>TRBJ2-7|many|TRBV12-3/TRBV12-4|TRBD2
TGTGCCAGCAGTCACGCGACTAGCGGGAGCGTTTCTGGCGAGCAGTACTTC
CASSHATSGSVSGEQYF
>TRBJ2-1|many|TRBV5-4|TRBD2
TGTGCCAGCAGTCAACCTAGCGGGGGGGCCTACAATGAGCAGTTCTTC
CASSQPSGGAYNEQFF
>TRBJ2-1|.|TRBV20-1|.
TGCAGTGCTGGGACCACCGAACGCTCCTACAATGAGCAGTTCTTC
CSAGTTERSYNEQFF
>TRBJ2-1|many|TRBV10-2|TRBD2
TGCGCCAGCAGTGACGACACTAGCGGGAGGGGTGAGCAGTTCTTC
CASSDDTSGRGEQFF
>TRBJ2-7|.|TRBV5-1|TRBD2
TGCGCCAGCAGCGAACTAGCGGGAGGGGCCGGCGAGCAGTACTTC
CASSELAGGAGEQYF
>TRBJ1-2|.|TRBV29-1|TRBD1
TGCAGCGTCCTGACAGGGGGCAGTGGCTACACCTTC
CSVLTGGSGYTF
>TRBJ2-7|medium-sized|TRBV28|.
TGTGCCAGCAGCTTTTTCACAGGGTCCTCAACCTACGAGCAGTACTTC
CASSFFTGSSTYEQYF
>TRBJ2-7|.|TRBV7-2|.
TGTGCCAGCACCGAACAACAGGGCACGCGCGAGCAGTACTTC
CASTEQQGTREQYF
>TRBJ2-2|many|TRBV7-9|.
TGTGCCAGCAGCTTAGACCCGTCTCCCGGGGAGCTGTTTTTT
CASSLDPSPGELFF
>TRBJ1-5|many|TRBV6-1|TRBD1
TGTGCCAGCAGTATTTTAGAAGGGACAGGGAGGTCTAGCAATCAGCCCCAGCATTTT
CASSILEGTGRSSNQPQHF
>TRBJ2-4|many|TRBV5-4|.
TGTGCCAGCAGCTTGGAGGACGGGAGCAAAAACATTCAGTACTTC
CASSLEDGSKNIQYF
>TRBJ2-2|once|TRBV28|TRBD1
TGTGCCAGCAGTGCAGGGGACAGGGTATACACCGGGGAGCTGTTTTTT
CASSAGDRVYTGELFF
>TRBJ2-1|many|TRBV3-1|TRBD2
TGTGCCAGCAGCCAAGATCTGCGAGCGGGGACCTACAATGAGCAGTTCTTC
CASSQDLRAGTYNEQFF
>TRBJ2-2|many|TRBV30|.
TGTGCCTGGAGTTGGCAGGGAAACACCGGGGAGCTGTTTTTT
CAWSWQGNTGELFF
>TRBJ1-6|many|TRBV30|TRBD1
TGTGCCTCCCGGACAGGGACGAATTCACCCCTCCACTTT
CASRTGTNSPLHF
>TRBJ2-2|many|TRBV2|.
TGTGCCAGCAGTTTCGACCTGGGGGTAGAGACCGGGGAGCTGTTTTTT
CASSFDLGVETGELFF
>TRBJ2-1|.|TRBV12-3/TRBV12-4|.
TGTGCCAGTGGGCGCTCCTACAATGAGCAGTTCTTC
CASGRSYNEQFF
>TRBJ2-1|many|TRBV7-9|.
TGTGCCAGCAGCTTAGGGGACTCACCCATATACAATGAGCAGTTCTTC
CASSLGDSPIYNEQFF
>TRBJ2-5|many|TRBV20-1|.
TGCAGTGCTAGAGCTTCTGATAGTTGGACACTCCAAGAGACCCAGTACTTC
CSARASDSWTLQETQYF
>TRBJ1-6|many|TRBV29-1|.
TGCAGCGTTTTGGGGGATGGGGGGGAACCCCTCCACTTT
CSVLGDGGEPLHF
>TRBJ2-7|many|TRBV12-3/TRBV12-4|.
TGTGCCAGCAGTTTCCAGGGGACCTCCTACGAGCAGTACTTC
CASSFQGTSYEQYF
>TRBJ2-7|.|TRBV6-8|TRBD2
TGTGCCAGCATGAGACTAGCGGGTAGCGCCGAGCAGTACTTC
CASMRLAGSAEQYF
>TRBJ1-6|many|TRBV24-1|TRBD1
TGTGCCACCAGTGACCCGGTCCCGGGACAGGAGCCGCTCTATAATTCACCCCTCCACTTT
CATSDPVPGQEPLYNSPLHF
>TRBJ2-1|.|TRBV3-1|TRBD1
TGTGCCAGCAGCCTGAGGACAGGGGGTTCCGACAATGAGCAGTTCTTC
CASSLRTGGSDNEQFF
>TRBJ1-1|many|TRBV28|.
TGTGCCAGCAGTTTATGGGAGAATCCTGAAGCTTTCTTT
CASSLWENPEAFF
>TRBJ2-1|many|TRBV10-3|TRBD1
TGTGCCGCGAACCGGGACAGGAATGACAATGAGCAGTTCTTC
CAANRDRNDNEQFF
>TRBJ1-3|few|TRBV7-8|.
TGTGCCAGCAGCACCAACCCGGGGGGGGCTGGAAACACCATATATTTT
CASSTNPGGAGNTIYF
>TRBJ2-5|many|TRBV3-1|TRBD1
TGTGCCAGCAGCCAAAGGGGGCAGGGGCGCCAAGAGACCCAGTACTTC
CASSQRGQGRQETQYF
>TRBJ1-5|.|TRBV7-2|TRBD1
TGTGCCAGCAGCCAAGACAGGGCAGGTCAGCCCCAGCATTTT
CASSQDRAGQPQHF
>TRBJ2-7|many|TRBV28|.
TGTGCCAGCAGTTTGTCCGGGGCGGTGGAGCAGTACTTC
CASSLSGAVEQYF
>TRBJ2-7|many|TRBV20-1|TRBD2
TGCAGTGCTAGGACTAGCGGGGCCAGATACGAGCAGTACTTC
CSARTSGARYEQYF
>TRBJ2-1|many|TRBV20-1|.
TGCAGTGCTAGTGGGGCCTACAATGAGCAGTTCTTC
CSASGAYNEQFF
>TRBJ2-1|many|TRBV3-1|.
TGTGCCAGCAGCCAAGAAGGGACCCCCAAGCAGTTCTTC
CASSQEGTPKQFF
>TRBJ1-6|many|TRBV12-3/TRBV12-4|.
TGTGCCAGCAGTTTAGGACAGGATAATTCACCCCTCCACTTT
CASSLGQDNSPLHF
>TRBJ2-5|many|TRBV29-1|.
TGCAGCGTAAACAGGGATGGAGAGACCCAGTACTTC
CSVNRDGETQYF
>TRBJ2-4|.|TRBV6-8|.
TGTGCCAGCAGTGATGGACTGGGGATAGCCAAAAACATTCAGTACTTC
CASSDGLGIAKNIQYF
>TRBJ2-2|many|TRBV20-1|.
TGCAGTGCTAGAGAGGGCGGTTCCTTCACCCGGGAGCTGTTTTTT
CSAREGGSFTRELFF
>TRBJ1-1|many|TRBV6-1|TRBD1
TGTGCCAGCAGCTTCGACAGGGGCGACACTGAAGCTTTCTTT
CASSFDRGDTEAFF
>TRBJ2-7|few|TRBV5-4|.
TGTGCCAGCAGCGACGGGAACTCCTACGAGCAGTACTTC
CASSDGNSYEQYF
>TRBJ2-1|many|TRBV15|.
TGTGCCACCAGCAGAGATTTAACCTCTCTGTACAATGAGCAGTTCTTC
CATSRDLTSLYNEQFF
>TRBJ2-2|many|TRBV20-1|TRBD2
TGCAGTGCTAGAGTAGCGGGAGGCACCGGGGAGCTGTTTTTT
CSARVAGGTGELFF
>TRBJ1-2|many|TRBV4-3|.
TGCGCCAGCAGCCAAGAGGAGGGGATTAACTATGGCTACACCTTC
CASSQEEGINYGYTF
>TRBJ2-7|many|TRBV6-5|.
TGTGCCAGCAGACGGGCCCTGGCTGCCGAGCAGTACTTC
CASRRALAAEQYF
>TRBJ1-5|.|TRBV28|.
TGTGCCGGGGGGACCGACACGAATCAGCCCCAGCCCCAGCATTTT
CAGGTDTNQPQPQHF
>TRBJ2-7|many|TRBV9|.
TGTGCCAGCAGTCGAATCCGGGACTCCCGGTTCACAGTGCAGTACTTC
CASSRIRDSRFTVQYF
>TRBJ1-2|.|TRBV7-4|.
TGTGCCAGCAGCGTTGACAGAAACTATGGCTACACCTTC
CASSVDRNYGYTF
>TRBJ1-1|many|TRBV19|.
TGTGCCAGTAGTATGGCGGGGGGAGGGAACACTGAAGCTTTCTTT
CASSMAGGGNTEAFF
>TRBJ1-3|many|TRBV2|.
TGTGCCAGCAGTGTCGCCGGCCTCCGCTCTGGAAACACCATATATTTT
CASSVAGLRSGNTIYF
>TRBJ2-5|once|TRBV11-2|.
TGTGCCAGCAGCTTAGTCGGGGAGACCCAGTACTTC
CASSLVGETQYF
>TRBJ2-5|many|TRBV7-2|.
TGTGCCAGCAGCAAAGGACAGACCCTCCTGAAGGAGACCCAGTACTTC
CASSKGQTLLKETQYF